A selection of T cell receptor beta chains follows, all from one sample in a study of CD8+CD57+ T cells in acquired aplastic anemia. TCRdb reprocessed the reads with MiXCR, giving one entry per CDR3 protein. Of 180,000 or so distinct CDR3 sequences in the sample, around 45% are singletons; the top ten hold 2.9%. Sequencing was carried out using sorted CD4+, CD8+, or CD8+CD57+ T cells (not recorded which) from PBMCs. The receptors come from a human donor in good health. Both conserved end residues are part of each CDR3. A D gene is named only where the DNA matches it firmly. For some rows the clone size is stated as once, few or many, or as a class when expanded; others skip it.

clone_size	j_call	d_call	v_call	cdr3_nt	cdr3_aa
many	TRBJ2-3	NA	TRBV9	TGTGCCAGCAGCGCTCGCAGCCCTAGCACAGATACGCAGTATTTT	CASSARSPSTDTQYF
NA	TRBJ2-5	NA	TRBV2	TGTGCCAGCAGTCAGATGGCCCTCAATCAGCCCCAGTACTTC	CASSQMALNQPQYF
few	TRBJ2-2	TRBD2	TRBV6-1	TGTGCCAGCAAAGCGGGAGGAGGTACCGGGGAGCTGTTTTTT	CASKAGGGTGELFF
NA	TRBJ1-1	NA	TRBV10-3	TGTGCCATCAGTGATACCACCGGGAACACTGAAGCTTTCTTT	CAISDTTGNTEAFF
NA	TRBJ2-4	NA	TRBV7-1	TGTGCCAGCAGCTCTTATTATTCCAGGGGACTAGCCAAAAACATTCAGTACTTC	CASSSYYSRGLAKNIQYF
NA	TRBJ2-3	NA	TRBV2	TGTGCCAGCGGACCGGACGAGGGTACGCAGTATTTT	CASGPDEGTQYF
NA	TRBJ1-5	TRBD1	TRBV15	TGTGCCACCAGCAGGGACAGGGCCCAGCCCCAGCATTTT	CATSRDRAQPQHF
NA	TRBJ2-7	TRBD1	TRBV7-7	TGTGCTAGCAGCCGGGACAGAGCGTTCTACGAGCAGTACTTC	CASSRDRAFYEQYF
many	TRBJ1-5	NA	TRBV4-2	TGTGCCAGCAGCCAACAGGCCACCGGGGTGGCTCATCAGCCCCAGCATTTT	CASSQQATGVAHQPQHF
many	TRBJ2-7	NA	TRBV7-2	TGTGCCAGCAGCTTAGAGGTTGGTGACGAGCAGTACTTC	CASSLEVGDEQYF
NA	TRBJ2-3	TRBD2	TRBV6-6	TGTGCCAGCAGTTACGCGCTAGCGGGAGATACGCAGTATTTT	CASSYALAGDTQYF
few	TRBJ1-1	NA	TRBV7-6	TGTGCCAGCAGCTACTCCGTGGGAGGTGCCACTGAAGCTTTCTTT	CASSYSVGGATEAFF
NA	TRBJ2-7	NA	TRBV12-3/TRBV12-4	TGTGCCAGCAGTTTATGGGGCAGCGGAACCTACGAGCAGTACTTC	CASSLWGSGTYEQYF
many	TRBJ1-1	NA	TRBV29-1	TGCAGCGTTGTCCAGAACACTGAAGCTTTCTTT	CSVVQNTEAFF
NA	TRBJ2-7	TRBD1	TRBV29-1	TGCAGCGTTGAGGACCTCGGGACAGCTCGATCCTACGAGCAGTACTTC	CSVEDLGTARSYEQYF
NA	TRBJ2-1	NA	TRBV20-1	TGCAGTGCCCTTGGGGGGGAGCAGTTCTTC	CSALGGEQFF
many	TRBJ2-3	NA	TRBV29-1	TGCAGCGTTGAAGACCAGGGGCTGCGTCCAGATACGCAGTATTTT	CSVEDQGLRPDTQYF
many	TRBJ1-2	TRBD1	TRBV20-1	TGCAGTGCTGAAGCCCGGGACAGGGATGACTATGGCTACACCTTC	CSAEARDRDDYGYTF
many	TRBJ2-1	NA	TRBV20-1	TGCAGTGCTAGGGAGAGCTCCTACAATGAGCAGTTCTTC	CSARESSYNEQFF
NA	TRBJ2-1	TRBD1	TRBV24-1	TGTGCCACCAGTGACTCTCCGGGGCAGGGGGCGGGCAATGAGCAGTTCTTC	CATSDSPGQGAGNEQFF
many	TRBJ2-1	TRBD2	TRBV9	TGTGCCAGCAGCCCTACTAGCGGTGAGGGCTCCTACAATGAGCAGTTCTTC	CASSPTSGEGSYNEQFF
few	TRBJ1-1	NA	TRBV12-3/TRBV12-4	TGTGCCAGCAGTTTAATCCCGGGGGCGGGCACTGAAGCTTTCTTT	CASSLIPGAGTEAFF
NA	TRBJ2-7	NA	TRBV19	TGTGCCACCTCCCGGAGGCGGACCGACCCCGAGCAGTACTTC	CATSRRRTDPEQYF
few	TRBJ2-7	NA	TRBV30	TGTGCCTGGAGTGTTTTGGGGTCGGACGAGCAGTACTTC	CAWSVLGSDEQYF
NA	TRBJ2-5	NA	TRBV7-8	TGTGCCAGCAGCGACAACGCGGTGGGTCGGGAGACCCAGTACTTC	CASSDNAVGRETQYF
few	TRBJ2-2	NA	TRBV7-7	TGTGCCAGCAGCTTAAGCCTGGGCGGGGAGCTGTTTTTT	CASSLSLGGELFF
NA	TRBJ1-4	TRBD1	TRBV7-9	TGTGCCAGCAGCCAGCGAGGGACAGGGGACGAAAAACTGTTTTTT	CASSQRGTGDEKLFF
NA	TRBJ2-1	TRBD1	TRBV5-4	TGTGCCAGCAGCTTAGGGACAGGGGGGAATGAGCAGTTCTTC	CASSLGTGGNEQFF
NA	TRBJ2-3	NA	TRBV2	TGTGCCAGCAGTTTAGGGGCAGGGGTAGATACGCAGTATTTT	CASSLGAGVDTQYF
few	TRBJ2-2	TRBD2	TRBV19	TGTGCCAGTAGTCTCCGGGCTAGCGGGAGGGCCGGCGGCACCGGGGAGCTGTTTTTT	CASSLRASGRAGGTGELFF
NA	TRBJ2-1	NA	TRBV2	TGTGCCAGCAGGGCCGACACGCTCGGTAATCAGTTCTTC	CASRADTLGNQFF
NA	TRBJ1-5	NA	TRBV15	TGTGCCACCAGCAGAGATTTGAACAGGGATCAGCCCCAGCATTTT	CATSRDLNRDQPQHF
many	TRBJ2-7	NA	TRBV7-9	TGTGCCAGCAGCTTAGGCATGACAGGATTCGGTTTC	CASSLGMTGFGF
many	TRBJ2-4	TRBD1	TRBV7-2	TGTGCCAGCAGCTTGGGACAGCAAGGAAACATTCAGTACTTC	CASSLGQQGNIQYF
many	TRBJ2-7	TRBD1	TRBV11-3	TGTGCCAGCAGCCCGACAGGGGCTCCCTACGAGCAGTACTTC	CASSPTGAPYEQYF
NA	TRBJ2-7	NA	TRBV20-1	TGCAGTGCCGGGACACCCAGAGTAGGCTCCTACGAGCAGTACTTC	CSAGTPRVGSYEQYF
many	TRBJ2-7	TRBD1	TRBV30	TGTGCCCCTGGGACAGGGATCGTATCCGAGCAGTACTTC	CAPGTGIVSEQYF
many	TRBJ2-3	NA	TRBV7-9	TGTGCCAGCAACGCGGCCGGGGCCGATACGCAGTATTTT	CASNAAGADTQYF
NA	TRBJ1-3	NA	TRBV9	TGTGCCAGCAGCGTAGAAAGGGGCAAAACTGGAAACACCATATATTTT	CASSVERGKTGNTIYF
few	TRBJ1-2	TRBD1	TRBV25-1	TGTGCCAGCAGTGAATCATCCCGACAGGGAAGCAATGGCTACACCTTC	CASSESSRQGSNGYTF
NA	TRBJ1-5	NA	TRBV10-3	TGTGCCATCAGTGGTAGGACCGGCAATCAGCCCCAGCATTTT	CAISGRTGNQPQHF
NA	TRBJ2-5	NA	TRBV2	TGTGCCAGCAGTGAAGTCCAGGCAGGGTGGGAGACCCAGTACTTC	CASSEVQAGWETQYF
many	TRBJ1-4	TRBD1	TRBV10-3	TGTGCCAGCCGGGACAGGGTTTCTAATGAAAAACTGTTTTTT	CASRDRVSNEKLFF
many	TRBJ2-7	NA	TRBV19	TGTGCCAGTAGCAGTATGGCCATGAGACAGAGCTACGAGCAGTACTTC	CASSSMAMRQSYEQYF
NA	TRBJ1-2	TRBD1	TRBV7-4	TGTGCCAGCAGCTTTGACAGGGCTCGGTATGGCTACACCTTC	CASSFDRARYGYTF
many	TRBJ2-3	TRBD2	TRBV5-4	TGTGCCAGCAGGGGAGGGACGCACCGCACAGATACGCAGTATTTT	CASRGGTHRTDTQYF
many	TRBJ2-3	TRBD1	TRBV5-1	TGCGCCAGCAGCAAGGACAGGGCCGACACAGATACGCAGTATTTT	CASSKDRADTDTQYF